This TCR beta chain was obtained from a study of T cells in Graves' hyperthyroidism and ophthalmopathy. Comments on this clonotype: What it binds is not known.

V was clipped by 6 bases and J by 3 bases, with 12 bases between them. This CDR3 is 13 amino acids long. Germline values: CDR1 SGDLS, CDR2 YYNGEE. TCR beta CDR3 regions were amplified from RNA. The HTBI set primed first-round TCR CDR3 RT-PCR. Using its own MiXCR run on the multiplex PCR reads, TCRdb lists one record per CDR3 protein. Here the sample spans hundreds of thousands of distinct CDR3 sequences, approximately 14% being singletons. Whole-study findings and limits: Most clonotypes that expanded in the thyroid above 0.001 also showed up in blood.

Blood from later-ophthalmopathy patients was taken at first hyperthyroidism diagnosis. Sequencing was done on a sample of blood. The V gene is TRBV9, the J gene TRBJ1-1; D may be TRBD1 (5 bases). This TCR derives from a woman in her 30s with Graves' hyperthyroidism that later progressed to Graves' ophthalmopathy. The CDR3 is CASNPGGDTEAFF. The DNA for the CDR3 is TGTGCCAGCAACCCCGGGGGGGACACTGAAGCTTTCTTT.